Listed here are 20 T cell receptor beta chains from one sample, sequenced in a study of PD-1 blockade in classical Hodgkin lymphoma. The repertoire was sequenced with immunoSEQ multiplex PCR; TCRdb's copy has only in-frame clones and lacks some. The sample shows roughly 30,000 clones, more than 60% of them seen only once. Described time point: cycle 4 day 1 (C4D1), after 6 weeks of nivolumab. Relapses following autologous stem cell transplantation were seen in all patients, with brentuximab vedotin exposure varying. From thawed PBMCs, CD4+ T cells were purified using magnetic negative selection. The input for sequencing was CD4+ T cells from blood, taken before the fourth cycle of nivolumab. These receptors were obtained from a human donor with classical Hodgkin lymphoma.

The sample holds a few counts of this clone. The chain carries TRBV9 and TRBJ1-6; perhaps TRBD1 as D (5 bases). Trimming removed 7 bases at V and 0 bases at J, with 11 bases between. CDR1 is SGDLS, CDR2 YYNGEE, per germline. The length of the CDR3 is 15 residues. The DNA for the CDR3 is TGTGCCAGCGCGGACAAGAGCTCCTATAATTCACCCCTCCACTTT. This sequence encodes CASADKSSYNSPLHF.

This rearrangement joins TRBV7-6 to TRBJ2-7; no firm D call. The germline gives CDR1 SGHVS, CDR2 FNYEAQ. The CDR3 runs to 12 residues. V was clipped by 1 base and J by 2 bases, with 3 bases between them. The CDR3 region is CASSLVAYEQYF. For the CDR3, the DNA is TGTGCCAGCAGCTTAGTTGCCTACGAGCAGTACTTC.

The chain joins TRBV5-1 to TRBJ1-1; 9 bases are shared with TRBD1. The V gene end was trimmed by 4 bases and the J gene end by 5 bases; junction bases not matched to a gene: 6. CDR1 and CDR2 (germline): SGHRS, YFSETQ. The CDR3 is made up of 14 amino acids. This chain's CDR3 is CASSNGQGRTEAFF. The CDR3 DNA is TGCGCCAGCAGCAATGGACAGGGGAGGACTGAAGCTTTCTTT.

This clone was counted once. V and J are TRBV7-9 and TRBJ1-3; 9 bases agree with TRBD1. The CDR3 length is 15 residues. From germline, CDR1 is SEHNR and CDR2 FQNEAQ (reference sequence). V dropped 0 bases and J dropped 6; count of bases not matched to a gene: 3. The CDR3 DNA reads as TGTGCCAGCAGCTTAGCCTGGGACAGGGTAAACACCATATATTTT. Residues: CASSLAWDRVNTIYF. Full variable domain (rest looked up from reference TRBV7-9 and TRBJ1-3): DTGVSQNPRHKITKRGQNVTFRCDPISEHNRLYWYRQTLGQGPEFLTYFQNEAQLEKSRLLSDRFSAERPKGSFSTLEIQRTEQGDSAMYLCASSLAWDRVNTIYFGEGSWLTVV.

In nucleotides, the CDR3 is TGTGCCAGCAGGGTCCCCGGGACTAGCGGCTATACGCAGTATTTT. Protein: CASRVPGTSGYTQYF. The chain has TRBV6-6 and TRBJ2-3; TRBD2 matches at 11 bases. Per the germline V gene, CDR1 is MNHNY and CDR2 is SVGAGI (reference sequence). The V gene end was trimmed by 6 bases and the J gene end by 7 bases; junction bases not matched to a gene: 9. The CDR3 consists of 15 residues.

The rearrangement uses TRBV5-1 and TRBJ2-5, with D unclear. This CDR3 is built from 12 residues. V dropped 5 bases and J dropped 2 bases, with 7 bases sitting between them. CDR1 and CDR2 from the germline V gene are SGHRS and YFSETQ. In DNA, the CDR3 is TGCGCCAGCAGACGGGCGCAAGAGACCCAGTACTTC. Amino acid sequence: CASRRAQETQYF.

This chain links TRBV28 with TRBJ2-7; possibly TRBD2 for D (5 bases). The germline V gene encodes CDR1 MDHEN and CDR2 SYDVKM. Trimming took off 1 base at V and 5 bases at J, with 12 bases between the two ends. The CDR3 is 14 amino acids. Written as DNA, the CDR3 is TGTGCCAGCAGTTTATCGGCTAGCCAAGACGAGCAGTACTTC. It is translated as CASSLSASQDEQYF.

This clone was detected only once. The rearrangement joins TRBV10-1 to TRBJ1-2; the match to TRBD1 covers 7 bases. This CDR3 is built from 12 residues. J gave up 7 bases and V 4 bases, and 3 bases lay outside the gene matches. The germline V gene encodes CDR1 WNHNN and CDR2 SYGVQD (reference sequence). The DNA of the CDR3 is TGCGCCAGCAGTGGACAGGGCCGTGGCTACACCTTC. It is translated as CASSGQGRGYTF.

This chain links TRBV14 with TRBJ2-3; 8 bases line up with TRBD1. Losses at the gene ends were 1 base for V and 0 bases for J; bases not matched to a gene: 27. This CDR3 region has 24 residues. Germline CDR1 and CDR2: SGHDN and FVKESK. The CDR3 here is CASSQARTRDRGTRQYLSTDTQYF. In DNA, the CDR3 is TGTGCCAGCAGCCAAGCCCGAACCCGTGACAGGGGTACCCGCCAGTACCTCAGCACAGATACGCAGTATTTT. Based on the CDR3 plus reference TRBV14 and TRBJ2-3, the full variable domain is EAGVTQFPSHSVIEKGQTVTLRCDPISGHDNLYWYRRVMGKEIKFLLHFVKESKQDESGMPNNRFLAERTGGTYSTLKVQPAELEDSGVYFCASSQARTRDRGTRQYLSTDTQYFGPGTRLTVL.

The chain has TRBV10-3 and TRBJ1-2; D ambiguous. This CDR3 region has 16 residues. The germline CDR1 and CDR2 sequences are ENHRY and SYGVKD. Trimming removed 0 bases from V and 1 base from J, with 12 bases in between. CDR3 coding DNA: TGTGCCATCAGTGAGTCGACCGCTGGCAGTAACTATGGCTACACCTTC. Its translation is CAISESTAGSNYGYTF.

The chain links TRBV5-1 to TRBJ1-2, with a weak D call TRBD1 (5 bases). The germline V gene has CDR1 SGHRS and CDR2 YFSETQ. This CDR3 spans 15 amino acids. V dropped 0 bases and J dropped 3 bases, with 12 bases sitting between them. The DNA for the CDR3 is TGCGCCAGCAGCTTGGGAGGGAGGGGAGACTATGGCTACACCTTC. Translating it yields CASSLGGRGDYGYTF. The whole variable domain, filled in from reference TRBV5-1 and TRBJ1-2, reads KAGVTQTPRYLIKTRGQQVTLSCSPISGHRSVSWYQQTPGQGLQFLFEYFSETQRNKGNFPGRFSGRQFSNSRSEMNVSTLELGDSALYLCASSLGGRGDYGYTFGSGTRLTVV.

This chain uses TRBV28 with TRBJ2-3; a possible D gene is TRBD2 (6 bases). The CDR3 length is 14 residues. Trimming removed 5 bases from V and 5 bases from J, with 14 bases in between. Germline V CDR1 and CDR2: MDHEN, SYDVKM. The CDR3 sequence is CASSTRGVGDTQYF. Written as DNA, the CDR3 is TGTGCCAGCAGTACACGCGGGGTTGGAGATACGCAGTATTTT.

The chain joins TRBV11-3 to TRBJ1-1; D not resolved. The CDR3 consists of 13 residues. Germline V gene lookup returns CDR1 SGHNT and CDR2 YENEEA. V shed 4 bases and J shed 7 bases, with 13 bases lying between them. As DNA, the CDR3 is TGTGCCAGCAGCTCTTCAGAGGGCGATGAAGCTTTCTTT. It translates to CASSSSEGDEAFF.

The V and J genes are TRBV10-2 and TRBJ2-1; TRBD2 agrees at 9 bases. V was pared by 6 bases and J by 1 base, with 7 bases of the junction left unmatched. The CDR3 spans 16 residues. In germline, CDR1 is WSHSY, CDR2 SAAADI. CDR3 coding DNA: TGCGCCAGCAGGGGGGGTCTAGCGGGATCCTACAATGAGCAGTTCTTC. This sequence encodes CASRGGLAGSYNEQFF.

In its sample, this clone was seen a few times. The rearrangement uses TRBV6-5 and TRBJ1-1; D remains unclear. Trimming cost V 6 bases and J 1 base, with 9 bases left between them. Germline V gene lookup returns CDR1 MNHEY and CDR2 SVGAGI. There are 13 residues in the CDR3. DNA of the CDR3: TGTGCCAGCAGACCGCAGGAGAACACTGAAGCTTTCTTT. Translated: CASRPQENTEAFF.

This chain joins TRBV28 and TRBJ2-5; 9 positions agree with TRBD1. In germline, CDR1 is MDHEN, CDR2 SYDVKM. V gave up 8 bases and J gave up 3 bases; unmatched junction bases: 7. CDR3 size: 14 residues. CDR3 protein: CASWTGAGEETQYF. In nucleotides, the CDR3 is TGTGCCAGCTGGACAGGGGCAGGGGAAGAGACCCAGTACTTC.

The gene calls are TRBV19 and TRBJ1-1, with 8 bases identical to TRBD1. The CDR3 loop spans 14 amino acids. V trimming: 6 bases; J trimming: 3 bases; junction bases outside the gene matches: 6. Germline values: CDR1 LNHDA, CDR2 SQIVND (reference sequence). Here the CDR3 DNA reads TGTGCCAGTAGGGTCAGGGGGCGCGACACTGAAGCTTTCTTT. Its translation: CASRVRGRDTEAFF.

This sequence joins TRBV7-9 and TRBJ2-4, with a tentative D call TRBD1 (6 bases). This CDR3 region has 18 residues. V was cut by 5 bases and J by 4 bases, with 24 bases left in between. The germline V gene encodes CDR1 SEHNR and CDR2 FQNEAQ (reference sequence). The DNA for the CDR3 is TGTGCCAGCAGCCCTAGATCCCGGGACACCCGAATAAAAAACATTCAGTACTTC. Encoded protein: CASSPRSRDTRIKNIQYF.

The gene calls are TRBV5-1 and TRBJ2-3, with D perhaps matching TRBD1 or TRBD2 (6 bases each). Germline values: CDR1 SGHRS, CDR2 YFSETQ. The CDR3 extends over 16 amino acids. The ends were cut back, 2 bases at V and 0 bases at J, with 13 bases in the middle. CDR3 amino acids: CASSFRGRGSTDTQYF. The CDR3 nucleotides read TGCGCCAGCAGCTTCCGGGGGCGCGGGAGCACAGATACGCAGTATTTT.

This chain uses TRBV4-3 with TRBJ2-3; D possibly corresponds to TRBD2 (5 bases). Germline-derived CDR1 and CDR2 are LGHNA and YSLEER. V lost 0 bases and J 6 bases, leaving 7 bases between the germline ends. CDR3 length: 13 residues. CDR3 loop: CASSQDKRDTQYF. The CDR3 nucleotides are TGCGCCAGCAGCCAAGATAAGCGGGATACGCAGTATTTT.